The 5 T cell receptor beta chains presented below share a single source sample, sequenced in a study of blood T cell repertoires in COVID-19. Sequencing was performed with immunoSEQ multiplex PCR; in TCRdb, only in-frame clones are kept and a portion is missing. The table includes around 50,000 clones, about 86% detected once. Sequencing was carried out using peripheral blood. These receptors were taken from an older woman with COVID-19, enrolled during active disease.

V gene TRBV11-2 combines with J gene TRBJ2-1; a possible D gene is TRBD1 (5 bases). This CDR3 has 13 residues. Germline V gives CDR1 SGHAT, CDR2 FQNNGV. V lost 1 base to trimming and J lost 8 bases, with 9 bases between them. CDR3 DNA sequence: TGTGCCAGCAGCTTAGTGGCAGGGCATGAGCAGTTCTTC. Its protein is CASSLVAGHEQFF.

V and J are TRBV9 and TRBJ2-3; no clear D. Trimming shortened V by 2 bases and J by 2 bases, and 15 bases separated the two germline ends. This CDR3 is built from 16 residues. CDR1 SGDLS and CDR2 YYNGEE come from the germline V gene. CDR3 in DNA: TGTGCCAGCAGCGTGATCGGCGGAGCAGACACAGATACGCAGTATTTT. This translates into CASSVIGGADTDTQYF. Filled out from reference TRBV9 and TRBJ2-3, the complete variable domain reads DSGVTQTPKHLITATGQRVTLRCSPRSGDLSVYWYQQSLDQGLQFLIQYYNGEERAKGNILERFSAQQFPDLHSELNLSSLELGDSALYFCASSVIGGADTDTQYFGPGTRLTVL.

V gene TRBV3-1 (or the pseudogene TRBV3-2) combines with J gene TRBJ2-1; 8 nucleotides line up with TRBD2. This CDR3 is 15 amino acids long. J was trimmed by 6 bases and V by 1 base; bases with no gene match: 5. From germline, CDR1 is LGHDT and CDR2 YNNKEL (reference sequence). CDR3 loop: CASSQGFTSGNEQFF. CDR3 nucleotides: TGTGCCAGCAGCCAAGGTTTTACTAGCGGCAATGAGCAGTTCTTC.

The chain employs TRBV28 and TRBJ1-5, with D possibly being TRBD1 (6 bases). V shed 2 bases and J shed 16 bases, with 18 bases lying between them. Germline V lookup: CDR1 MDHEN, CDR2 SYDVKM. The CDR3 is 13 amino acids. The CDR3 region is CASSLGGTLPSHF. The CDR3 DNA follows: TGTGCCAGCAGTTTAGGTGGGACACTCCCCTCACATTTT.

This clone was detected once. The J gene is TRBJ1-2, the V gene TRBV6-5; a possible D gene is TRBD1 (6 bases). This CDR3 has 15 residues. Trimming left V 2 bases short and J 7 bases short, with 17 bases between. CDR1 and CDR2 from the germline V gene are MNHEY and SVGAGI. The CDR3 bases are TGTGCCAGCAGTTACGGGGGGGGCGAACGGGCTGGCTACACCTTC. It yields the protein CASSYGGGERAGYTF.